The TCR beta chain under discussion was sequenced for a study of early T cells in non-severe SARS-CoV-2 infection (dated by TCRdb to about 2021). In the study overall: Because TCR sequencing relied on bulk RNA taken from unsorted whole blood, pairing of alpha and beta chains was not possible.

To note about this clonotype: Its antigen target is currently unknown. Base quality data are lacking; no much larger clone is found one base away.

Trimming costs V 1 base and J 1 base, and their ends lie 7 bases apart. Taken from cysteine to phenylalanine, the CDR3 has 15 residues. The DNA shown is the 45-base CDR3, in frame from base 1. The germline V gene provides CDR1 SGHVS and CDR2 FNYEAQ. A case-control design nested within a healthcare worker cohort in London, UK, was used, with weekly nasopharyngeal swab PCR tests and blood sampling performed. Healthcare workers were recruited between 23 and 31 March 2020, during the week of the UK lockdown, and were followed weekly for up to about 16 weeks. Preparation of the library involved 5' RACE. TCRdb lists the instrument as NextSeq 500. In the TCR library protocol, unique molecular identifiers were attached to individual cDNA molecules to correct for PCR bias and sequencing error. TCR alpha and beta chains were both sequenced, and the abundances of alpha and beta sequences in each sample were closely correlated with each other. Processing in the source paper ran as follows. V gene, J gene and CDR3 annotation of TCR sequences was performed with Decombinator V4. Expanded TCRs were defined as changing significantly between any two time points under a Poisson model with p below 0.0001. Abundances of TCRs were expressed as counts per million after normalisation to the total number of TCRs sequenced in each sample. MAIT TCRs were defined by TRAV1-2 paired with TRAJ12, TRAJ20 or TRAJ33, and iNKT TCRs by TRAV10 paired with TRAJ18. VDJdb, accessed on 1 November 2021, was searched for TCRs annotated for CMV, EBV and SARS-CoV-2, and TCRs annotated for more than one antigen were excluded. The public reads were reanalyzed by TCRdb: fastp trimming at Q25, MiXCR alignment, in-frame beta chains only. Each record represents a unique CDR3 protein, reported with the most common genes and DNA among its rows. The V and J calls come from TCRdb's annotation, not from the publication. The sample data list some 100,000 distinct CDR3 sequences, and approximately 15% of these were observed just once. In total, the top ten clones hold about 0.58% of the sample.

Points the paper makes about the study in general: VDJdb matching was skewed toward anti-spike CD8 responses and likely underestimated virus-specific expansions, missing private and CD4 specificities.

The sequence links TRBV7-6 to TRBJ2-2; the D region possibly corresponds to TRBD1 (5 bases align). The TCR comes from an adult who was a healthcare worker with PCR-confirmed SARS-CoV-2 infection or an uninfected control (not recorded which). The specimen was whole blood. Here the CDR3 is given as CASSLGQLNTGELFF. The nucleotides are TGTGCCAGCAGCTTAGGACAGCTGAACACCGGGGAGCTGTTTTTT.